This T cell receptor (beta chain) was identified in a study of blood T cell repertoires in COVID-19. Background on the study: Sources were T cells, B-cell-depleted T cells, or PBMCs; the material itself was cDNA or gDNA.

The CDR3 is 14 amino acids. The germline CDR1 and CDR2 sequences are MNHEY and SMNVEV (reference sequence). The ends were cut back, 7 bases at V and 2 bases at J, with 15 bases in the middle. Study members were between about 18 and 95 years old and lived in 24 US regions. Clinical history as reported by participants underpinned cohort assignment. Original data processing: Amplification of reference gene primers provided the estimated nucleated cell counts. TCRdb's table, derived via immunoSEQ multiplex PCR, lists solely in-frame clones and lacks some. The V and J calls and the clone size are those of that table, but D and trimming were determined from the DNA. The sample includes hundreds of thousands of clones, 70% to 90% seen only once; the top ten take around 1.8%.

Material for sequencing was PBMCs or T cells enriched from blood (not recorded which). The chain employs TRBV27 and TRBJ2-7, with D possibly TRBD1 on 6 matching bases. The TCR originated in a woman aged 18-35 years with acute COVID-19. The CDR3 nucleotides read TGTGCCAGCATCGCCATTGGACAGACCTACGAGCAGTACTTC. Translated, it gives CASIAIGQTYEQYF.